This T cell receptor beta chain was documented in a study of tumor and adjacent non-tumor tissue in lung cancer. The CDR3 is 16 amino acids. Germline V gene lookup returns CDR1 SGHAT and CDR2 FQNNGV. The V gene lost 3 bases and the J gene lost 1 base, with 10 bases spanning the gap. This clonotype has a handful of counts. The library came from three nested PCR rounds adapted from ARM-PCR protocols. TCRdb re-called the multiplex PCR reads with MiXCR, one entry per CDR3 protein. Altogether some 97,000 distinct CDR3 sequences are present, roughly two thirds being singletons, with the ten largest covering approximately 18%. No cell sorting was done before RNA was extracted from the tissue. The normal lung tissue was taken more than 3 cm from the tumor edge.

The material sequenced was distant non-tumor lung tissue. The source is a young man with non-small cell lung cancer. V and J are TRBV11-2 and TRBJ1-6; the D gene is possibly TRBD1 (5 bases). CDR3 nucleotides: TGTGCCAGCAGCTTTTTTGGGGGATCCTATAATTCACCCCTCCACTTT. Translation: CASSFFGGSYNSPLHF. Together with reference TRBV11-2 and TRBJ1-6, the CDR3 gives the full variable domain: EAGVAQSPRYKIIEKRQSVAFWCNPISGHATLYWYQQILGQGPKLLIQFQNNGVVDDSQLPKDRFSAERLKGVDSTLKIQPAKLEDSAVYLCASSFFGGSYNSPLHFGNGTRLTVT.